Presented here are 32 T cell receptor beta chains from one specimen sequenced in a study of cytomegalovirus exposure and HLA in healthy donors. The PCR had 60 Vbeta and 13 Jbeta primers. Some clones are missing from TCRdb's copy, which holds only in-frame ones; the method was immunoSEQ multiplex PCR. The sample has about 160,000 clones, about 81% seen once; the top ten hold about 3%. Sample: PBMCs. Receptor source: a woman aged 45-65 years in good health and CMV-seropositive.

The gene calls are TRBV5-1 and TRBJ1-6; perhaps TRBD1 as D (5 bases). The V end was cut by 7 bases, the J end by 9 bases, with 14 bases between. Looked up from germline, CDR1 is SGHRS and CDR2 is YFSETQ. The CDR3 length is 13 residues. DNA for the CDR3: TGCGCCAGCTCAGCGTCGGACACTTCACCCCTCCACTTT. It codes for CASSASDTSPLHF.

The chain uses TRBV2 and TRBJ2-7; 9 nucleotides agree with TRBD1. Germline loops: CDR1 SNHLY, CDR2 FYNNEI. Trimming took 7 bases from V and 6 from J; bases not matched to a gene: 7. This CDR3 comprises 13 residues. The CDR3 DNA follows: TGTGCCAGCAAAACGACAGGGGGTAGCGAGCAGTACTTC. Amino acid sequence: CASKTTGGSEQYF.

The V gene is TRBV10-3, the J gene TRBJ1-5; D not resolved. This CDR3 has 15 residues. Trimming took 4 bases from V and 2 from J, leaving 12 bases between them. Germline V gene lookup returns CDR1 ENHRY and CDR2 SYGVKD. The CDR3 loop is CAISAARPRNQPQHF. CDR3 in DNA: TGTGCCATCAGTGCGGCCAGGCCTCGCAATCAGCCCCAGCATTTT.

V gene TRBV29-1 combines with J gene TRBJ1-1; possible D gene TRBD1, 5 bases. V was cut by 0 bases and J by 5 bases, with 13 bases left in between. In germline, CDR1 is SQVTM, CDR2 ANQGSEA. This CDR3 spans 14 amino acids. The CDR3 DNA follows: TGCAGCGTTGAAGATCGGGGGGGAAGAACTGAAGCTTTCTTT. Protein sequence: CSVEDRGGRTEAFF.

Here the CDR3 reads CASSRSSGANVLTF. DNA of the CDR3: TGTGCCAGCAGTCGGAGCTCTGGGGCCAACGTCCTGACTTTC. The chain combines TRBV6-5 with TRBJ2-6, with D unresolved. This CDR3 has 14 amino acids. The germline gives CDR1 MNHEY, CDR2 SVGAGI. Trimming left V 5 bases short and J 0 bases short, with 5 bases between.

This clone was seen a handful of times. This sequence joins TRBV25-1 and TRBJ1-2; D is unresolved. This CDR3 comprises 11 residues. Germline CDR1 MGHDK, CDR2 SYGVNS. V was pared by 6 bases and J by 8 bases, with 10 bases between. The CDR3 coding sequence is TGTGCCAGCAGGACGACTTTAGGCTACACCTTC. This sequence encodes CASRTTLGYTF.

V gene TRBV9 combines with J gene TRBJ2-3, with TRBD1 matching over 8 bases. V lost 4 bases, J lost 1 base, and 5 bases stayed unmatched. Germline V CDR1 and CDR2: SGDLS, YYNGEE. The CDR3 extends over 15 amino acids. As DNA, the CDR3 is TGTGCCAGCAGCTCCCGGACAGGGCGCACAGATACGCAGTATTTT. This sequence encodes CASSSRTGRTDTQYF.

This clone was found a few times. This sequence joins TRBV5-1 and TRBJ2-6; TRBD1 is a possible D gene (6 bases). This CDR3 is 15 amino acids long. Trimming took 2 bases from V and 2 from J, leaving 8 bases between them. Germline V gives CDR1 SGHRS, CDR2 YFSETQ. CDR3 region: CASSLQGTGANVLTF. The CDR3 DNA reads as TGCGCCAGCAGCTTACAGGGAACTGGGGCCAACGTCCTGACTTTC. Combining the CDR3 with reference TRBV5-1 and TRBJ2-6 gives the whole variable domain KAGVTQTPRYLIKTRGQQVTLSCSPISGHRSVSWYQQTPGQGLQFLFEYFSETQRNKGNFPGRFSGRQFSNSRSEMNVSTLELGDSALYLCASSLQGTGANVLTFGAGSRLTVL.

The chain recombines TRBV11-2 with TRBJ2-1; D unresolved. Germline values: CDR1 SGHAT, CDR2 FQNNGV. CDR3 size: 14 residues. V lost 5 bases and J lost 10, with 18 bases in between. CDR3 region: CASSPLRGEGEQFF. The CDR3 coding sequence is TGTGCCAGCAGCCCGCTTCGCGGAGAAGGAGAGCAGTTCTTC.

CDR3 DNA: TGCGCCAGCAGCTTGGGACAGATTACCTACGAGCAGTACTTC. It is translated as CASSLGQITYEQYF. The V and J genes are TRBV5-1 and TRBJ2-5, with D possibly matching TRBD1 (5 bases). The J call may be in error: the DNA end matches TRBJ2-7 better. The CDR3 consists of 14 residues. Germline CDR1 is SGHRS and CDR2 is YFSETQ.

There are a few counts of this clone. The genes are TRBV25-1 and TRBJ1-2; 7 bases map to TRBD1. Germline V CDR1 and CDR2: MGHDK, SYGVNS. The junction had 5 bases not matched to a gene; V was cut back by 3 bases and J by 7 bases. The CDR3 sequence is 13 residues long. The CDR3 region is CASSDRQGSGYTF. The CDR3 coding sequence is TGTGCCAGCAGTGATCGACAGGGATCTGGCTACACCTTC.

The rearrangement links TRBV7-9 to TRBJ2-1, with TRBD1 matching 10 bases. CDR3 size: 15 residues. After removal of 5 bases from V and 7 bases from J, the junction contained 8 bases not matched to a gene. Germline loops: CDR1 SEHNR, CDR2 FQNEAQ (reference sequence). CDR3 region: CASSAGQGIVNEQFF. The DNA for the CDR3 is TGTGCCAGCAGCGCGGGACAGGGGATCGTAAATGAGCAGTTCTTC.

This rearrangement joins TRBV6-1 to TRBJ2-6, with D unresolved. CDR3 length: 15 residues. CDR1 MNHNS and CDR2 SASEGT come from the germline V gene. Trimming took 1 base from V and 2 from J, leaving 6 bases between them. CDR3 protein: CASSEVAAGANVLTF. The CDR3 nucleotides are TGTGCCAGCAGTGAAGTGGCGGCTGGGGCCAACGTCCTGACTTTC.

The chain uses TRBV15 and TRBJ2-5; D call uncertain. Deletions cut 5 bases from V and 6 bases from J, with 13 bases between. Germline loops: CDR1 LNHNV, CDR2 YYDKDF (reference sequence). This CDR3 comprises 13 residues. This CDR3 is CATSLGQAKTQYF. In DNA, the CDR3 is TGTGCCACCAGCCTGGGTCAGGCCAAGACCCAGTACTTC.

This clone showed up just a few times. This chain joins TRBV15 and TRBJ1-4; D not resolved. V gave up 0 bases and J gave up 0 bases, with 11 bases separating them. Per the germline V gene, CDR1 is LNHNV and CDR2 is YYDKDF (reference sequence). The CDR3 length is 17 residues. CDR3 sequence: CATSRDRRIATNEKLFF. The CDR3 DNA reads TGTGCCACCAGCAGAGATAGAAGAATTGCAACTAATGAAAAACTGTTTTTT. The full variable domain, rest sourced from reference TRBV15 and TRBJ1-4, is DAMVIQNPRYQVTQFGKPVTLSCSQTLNHNVMYWYQQKSSQAPKLLFHYYDKDFNNEADTPDNFQSRRPNTSFCFLDIRSPGLGDTAMYLCATSRDRRIATNEKLFFGSGTQLSVL.

The chain joins TRBV9 to TRBJ2-1; 10 positions agree with TRBD2. The CDR3 is 15 residues long. V was pared by 4 bases and J by 4 bases, with 5 bases of the junction left unmatched. Looked up from germline, CDR1 is SGDLS and CDR2 is YYNGEE. The CDR3 region has the DNA TGTGCCAGCAGCCCTAGCGGGGGCCCTTACAATGAGCAGTTCTTC. Its protein product is CASSPSGGPYNEQFF.

This rearrangement joins TRBV9 to TRBJ2-5; 10 bases line up with TRBD2. V dropped 4 bases and J dropped 3; count of bases not matched to a gene: 3. Per germline, CDR1 SGDLS and CDR2 YYNGEE. This CDR3 has 14 amino acids. CDR3 DNA: TGTGCCAGCAGCCCTAGCGGGGGAAAAGAGACCCAGTACTTC. It encodes CASSPSGGKETQYF. Together with reference TRBV9 and TRBJ2-5, the CDR3 gives the full variable domain: DSGVTQTPKHLITATGQRVTLRCSPRSGDLSVYWYQQSLDQGLQFLIQYYNGEERAKGNILERFSAQQFPDLHSELNLSSLELGDSALYFCASSPSGGKETQYFGPGTRLLVL.

The V gene is TRBV7-6, the J gene TRBJ2-1, with 14 positions matching TRBD2. Germline V gene sequence: CDR1 SGHVS, CDR2 FNYEAQ. The CDR3 spans 15 residues. The V gene end was trimmed by 4 bases and the J gene end by 9 bases; junction bases not matched to a gene: 5. The CDR3 DNA sequence: TGTGCCAGCAGCTCCAGGACTAGCGGGGGGACTGAGCAGTTCTTC. Encoded protein: CASSSRTSGGTEQFF.

V gene TRBV6-1 combines with J gene TRBJ1-1; a possible D gene is TRBD1 (6 bases). The V gene lost 6 bases and the J gene lost 5 bases, with 13 bases spanning the gap. This CDR3 spans 13 amino acids. Germline V gene lookup returns CDR1 MNHNS and CDR2 SASEGT. CDR3 nucleotide sequence: TGTGCCAGCAGCCTCACTCAGGGGACTGAAGCTTTCTTT. Encoded protein: CASSLTQGTEAFF.

V gene TRBV2 combines with J gene TRBJ1-1; unclear D gene. The CDR3 length is 13 residues. CDR1 and CDR2 from the germline V gene are SNHLY and FYNNEI. V lost 4 bases to trimming and J lost 4 bases, with 10 bases between them. The CDR3: CASSAKAGTEAFF. DNA for the CDR3: TGTGCCAGCAGTGCCAAAGCGGGCACTGAAGCTTTCTTT.

The chain uses TRBV7-8 and TRBJ2-7; D unresolved. The CDR3 runs to 13 residues. With 2 bases removed from V and 6 bases from J, the gap between germline ends came to 11 bases. CDR1 and CDR2 from the germline V gene are SGHVS and FQNEAQ. Here the CDR3 DNA reads TGTGCCAGCAGCTTAAGCCGGGTTTCCGAGCAGTACTTC. Its translation: CASSLSRVSEQYF.

The chain employs TRBV5-4 and TRBJ2-1; D perhaps matches TRBD2 (5 bases). Germline V gene data show CDR1 as SGHNT and CDR2 as YYREEE (reference sequence). V was shortened by 6 bases and J by 8 bases, with 18 bases between the two germline ends. The CDR3 extends over 14 amino acids. CDR3 in DNA: TGTGCCAGCACCCACGGGTCCCTCGGGGATGAGCAGTTCTTC. This sequence encodes CASTHGSLGDEQFF.

Here the CDR3 reads CASSPRLAGVQETQYF. CDR3 DNA: TGTGCCAGCAGTCCTCGACTAGCGGGGGTTCAAGAGACCCAGTACTTC. The J gene is TRBJ2-5, the V gene TRBV2; the match to TRBD2 covers 12 bases. The germline V gene has CDR1 SNHLY and CDR2 FYNNEI. There are 16 residues in the CDR3. J was trimmed by 2 bases and V by 5 bases; bases with no gene match: 6.

DNA for the CDR3: TGTGCCAGCAGCTTAGTGCAGGGACTCGACACTGAAGCTTTCTTT. Its translation is CASSLVQGLDTEAFF. The rearrangement joins TRBV7-9 to TRBJ1-1; a possible D gene is TRBD1 (5 bases). V lost 1 base and J 3 bases, leaving 12 bases between the germline ends. The length of the CDR3 is 15 residues. Looked up from germline, CDR1 is SEHNR and CDR2 is FQNEAQ (reference sequence).

The chain joins TRBV13 to TRBJ1-1; no definite D call. The CDR3 extends over 14 amino acids. Germline V gene lookup returns CDR1 PRHDT and CDR2 FYEKMQ (reference sequence). V lost 4 bases to trimming and J lost 3 bases, with 12 bases between them. The CDR3 DNA is TGTGCCAGCAGCTCGGAGAGCGGCTACACTGAAGCTTTCTTT. Translating it yields CASSSESGYTEAFF. Supplemented by reference TRBV13 and TRBJ1-1, the full variable domain reads AAGVIQSPRHLIKEKRETATLKCYPIPRHDTVYWYQQGPGQDPQFLISFYEKMQSDKGSIPDRFSAQQFSDYHSELNMSSLELGDSALYFCASSSESGYTEAFFGQGTRLTVV.

The rearrangement uses TRBV7-8 and TRBJ2-1; TRBD1 aligns across 7 bases. Per the germline V gene, CDR1 is SGHVS and CDR2 is FQNEAQ. CDR3 length: 15 residues. The V gene end was trimmed by 5 bases and the J gene end by 5 bases; junction bases not matched to a gene: 9. CDR3 sequence (DNA): TGTGCCAGCAGCCCCCCAAGGGACAGACACAATGAGCAGTTCTTC. Its translation is CASSPPRDRHNEQFF. Full variable domain (remainder filled in from reference TRBV7-8 and TRBJ2-1): GAGVSQSPRYKVAKRGQDVALRCDPISGHVSLFWYQQALGQGPEFLTYFQNEAQLDKSGLPSDRFFAERPEGSVSTLKIQRTQQEDSAVYLCASSPPRDRHNEQFFGPGTRLTVL.

Worth noting for this clone: Additional DNA sequences in this sample encode the identical CDR3. V gene TRBV5-6 combines with J gene TRBJ2-5; a possible D gene is TRBD1 (5 bases). The V gene lost 1 base and the J gene lost 2 bases, with 15 bases spanning the gap. Germline V gene sequence: CDR1 SGHDT, CDR2 YYEEEE. CDR3 length: 16 amino acids. Here the CDR3 reads CASSLIRQREQETQYF. Here the CDR3 DNA reads TGTGCCAGCAGCTTGATCCGACAGCGCGAACAAGAGACCCAGTACTTC.

The rearrangement joins TRBV5-1 to TRBJ1-1; TRBD1 might be the D (6 bases). The CDR3 spans 15 residues. The V and J ends lost 5 bases and 1 base respectively, with 15 bases between them. Germline loops: CDR1 SGHRS, CDR2 YFSETQ. The CDR3 DNA sequence: TGCGCCAGCAGGCGGGGGCCCGACCCGAACACTGAAGCTTTCTTT. Its translation is CASRRGPDPNTEAFF. Using reference TRBV5-1 and TRBJ1-1 for the parts outside the CDR3, the full variable domain is KAGVTQTPRYLIKTRGQQVTLSCSPISGHRSVSWYQQTPGQGLQFLFEYFSETQRNKGNFPGRFSGRQFSNSRSEMNVSTLELGDSALYLCASRRGPDPNTEAFFGQGTRLTVV.

This chain links TRBV7-9 with TRBJ1-5, with 7 nucleotides matching TRBD1. Germline assignment: CDR1 SEHNR and CDR2 FQNEAQ (reference sequence). The CDR3 spans 14 residues. J was trimmed by 3 bases and V by 5 bases; bases with no gene match: 4. CDR3 protein: CASSRDSLNQPQHF. The DNA for the CDR3 is TGTGCCAGCAGCCGGGACAGCCTCAATCAGCCCCAGCATTTT.

Comments on this clone: The sample holds other DNA sequences that translate to the same CDR3. The V call is TRBV5-1, the J call TRBJ1-2; TRBD1 matches at 9 bases. The CDR3 length is 15 residues. Germline V gives CDR1 SGHRS, CDR2 YFSETQ. The junction had 8 bases not matched to a gene; V was cut back by 5 bases and J by 3 bases. For the CDR3, the DNA is TGCGCCAGCAGACCTTTTACAGGGGGCGACTATGGCTACACCTTC. Its protein is CASRPFTGGDYGYTF.

The chain employs TRBV29-1 and TRBJ2-1; 7 bases agree with TRBD2. Germline V lookup: CDR1 SQVTM, CDR2 ANQGSEA. The CDR3 runs to 13 residues. Trimming cost V 7 bases and J 0 bases; bases outside gene matches: 3. The CDR3 sequence: CSGLAVSYNEQFF. In nucleotides, the CDR3 is TGCAGCGGCCTAGCGGTCTCCTACAATGAGCAGTTCTTC.

The chain joins TRBV18 to TRBJ1-1; D remains ambiguous. Germline V CDR1 and CDR2: KGHSH, LQKENI. V was pared by 5 bases and J by 6 bases, with 10 bases between. The CDR3 loop spans 12 amino acids. The CDR3 reads CASSRESAEAFF. As DNA, the CDR3 is TGTGCCAGCTCAAGGGAGTCGGCTGAAGCTTTCTTT.